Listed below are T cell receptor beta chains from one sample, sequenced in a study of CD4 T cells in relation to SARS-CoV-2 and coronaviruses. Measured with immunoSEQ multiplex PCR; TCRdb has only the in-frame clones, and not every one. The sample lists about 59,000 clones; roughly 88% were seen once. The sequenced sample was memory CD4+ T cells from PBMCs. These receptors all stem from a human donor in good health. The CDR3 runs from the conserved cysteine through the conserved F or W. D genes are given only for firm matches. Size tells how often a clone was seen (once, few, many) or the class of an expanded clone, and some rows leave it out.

CDR3 DNA: TGTGCCAGCAGGTCCAAAGGGGTCACCTACAATGAGCAGTTCTTC
CDR3 protein: CASRSKGVTYNEQFF
D gene: -
V gene: TRBV7-2
clone size: -
J gene: TRBJ2-1

CDR3 DNA: TGTGCCAGCAGCTTGGGCGGGAGGGCCTACAATGAGCAGTTCTTC
CDR3 protein: CASSLGGRAYNEQFF
D gene: TRBD2
V gene: TRBV5-4
clone size: -
J gene: TRBJ2-1

CDR3 DNA: TGCGCCAGCAGCTTGGTGGCCTCACCTAGGACTGAGCAGTTCTTC
CDR3 protein: CASSLVASPRTEQFF
D gene: -
V gene: TRBV5-1
clone size: once
J gene: TRBJ2-1

CDR3 DNA: TGTGCCAGCAGCCAAAGGGGGGGCGTGGGTAATTCACCCCTCCACTTT
CDR3 protein: CASSQRGGVGNSPLHF
D gene: -
V gene: TRBV3-1/TRBV3-2
clone size: once
J gene: TRBJ1-6

CDR3 DNA: TGTGCCAGCAGTTCGGGGACAGATACGCAGTATTTT
CDR3 protein: CASSSGTDTQYF
D gene: -
V gene: TRBV28
clone size: -
J gene: TRBJ2-3

CDR3 DNA: TGTGCCAGCAGCCAGAGCGCTGGGGCCAACGTCCTGACTTTC
CDR3 protein: CASSQSAGANVLTF
D gene: -
V gene: TRBV3-1/TRBV3-2
clone size: -
J gene: TRBJ2-6

CDR3 DNA: TGTGCCAGCAGTTTAACCGCAGGGGCGATAACGAACACTGAAGCTTTCTTT
CDR3 protein: CASSLTAGAITNTEAFF
D gene: -
V gene: TRBV27
clone size: -
J gene: TRBJ1-1

CDR3 DNA: TGTGCCAGCACCCTATACAGCACCGGGGAGCTGTTTTTT
CDR3 protein: CASTLYSTGELFF
D gene: -
V gene: TRBV7-9
clone size: few
J gene: TRBJ2-2

CDR3 DNA: TGTGCCAGCAGTGAGGGCAGGGCAGAGACCCAGTACTTC
CDR3 protein: CASSEGRAETQYF
D gene: -
V gene: TRBV2
clone size: -
J gene: TRBJ2-5

CDR3 DNA: TGTGCCAGCAGCCATTCACGGCTAGCGTCGTCCACCGGGGAGCTGTTTTTT
CDR3 protein: CASSHSRLASSTGELFF
D gene: -
V gene: TRBV14
clone size: -
J gene: TRBJ2-2

CDR3 DNA: TGTGCCAGCAGTGACTCGACATCCCGGGTAAACACCGGGGAGCTGTTTTTT
CDR3 protein: CASSDSTSRVNTGELFF
D gene: -
V gene: TRBV6-4
clone size: -
J gene: TRBJ2-2

CDR3 DNA: TGTGCCAGCAGCAGGGCCGGGAGAACCTTCCAAGAGACCCAGTACTTC
CDR3 protein: CASSRAGRTFQETQYF
D gene: -
V gene: TRBV14
clone size: -
J gene: TRBJ2-5

CDR3 DNA: TGTGCCAGCAGCTTGGGGTACACGTACAATGAGCAGTTCTTC
CDR3 protein: CASSLGYTYNEQFF
D gene: -
V gene: TRBV5-5
clone size: -
J gene: TRBJ2-1

CDR3 DNA: TGTGCCAGCAGCCCCGGACTAGAGAGCTCCTACAATGAGCAGTTCTTC
CDR3 protein: CASSPGLESSYNEQFF
D gene: TRBD2
V gene: TRBV7-2
clone size: -
J gene: TRBJ2-1

CDR3 DNA: TGTGCCAGCAGTCCCGACAGGTCTGGGGCCAACGTCCTGACTTTC
CDR3 protein: CASSPDRSGANVLTF
D gene: -
V gene: TRBV14
clone size: -
J gene: TRBJ2-6

CDR3 DNA: TGTGCCAGCAGCAAAGTTGGGGGGGACGGTAGCAATCAGCCCCAGCATTTT
CDR3 protein: CASSKVGGDGSNQPQHF
D gene: -
V gene: TRBV21-1
clone size: -
J gene: TRBJ1-5

CDR3 DNA: TGTGCCAGCAGCGCGTCGGGGGGACTAGGTGGAGATACGCAGTATTTT
CDR3 protein: CASSASGGLGGDTQYF
D gene: TRBD2
V gene: TRBV9
clone size: -
J gene: TRBJ2-3

CDR3 DNA: TGCGCCAGCAGCCAAGGGCGGAGGGGAGTCGGTACTGAAGCTTTCTTT
CDR3 protein: CASSQGRRGVGTEAFF
D gene: -
V gene: TRBV4-1
clone size: -
J gene: TRBJ1-1

CDR3 DNA: TGTGCCAGCAGTTTTAGGGGGCTAGCGGGAGTTTTTGAGCAGTTCTTC
CDR3 protein: CASSFRGLAGVFEQFF
D gene: TRBD2
V gene: TRBV28
clone size: -
J gene: TRBJ2-1

CDR3 DNA: TGTGCCAGTAAAAGGGCGGGACTAGCGGGCGCGAACACCGGGGAGCTGTTTTTT
CDR3 protein: CASKRAGLAGANTGELFF
D gene: TRBD2
V gene: TRBV19
clone size: -
J gene: TRBJ2-2

CDR3 DNA: TGTGCCAGCAGCTTAGGCGGGAGAGGGGGTGAGCAGTTCTTC
CDR3 protein: CASSLGGRGGEQFF
D gene: -
V gene: TRBV11-3
clone size: -
J gene: TRBJ2-1

CDR3 DNA: TGTGCCAGCAGCTTTACGACGGTAGATCAGCCCCAGCATTTT
CDR3 protein: CASSFTTVDQPQHF
D gene: -
V gene: TRBV7-2
clone size: -
J gene: TRBJ1-5

CDR3 DNA: TGTGCCAGTAGTATACCCCAGGGGGGAAGGGGTAACAATGAGCAGTTCTTC
CDR3 protein: CASSIPQGGRGNNEQFF
D gene: -
V gene: TRBV19
clone size: -
J gene: TRBJ2-1

CDR3 DNA: TGTGCCAGCAGTCCCCTTGGTAAGGGACCGCCCTACAATGAGCAGTTCTTC
CDR3 protein: CASSPLGKGPPYNEQFF
D gene: -
V gene: TRBV28
clone size: -
J gene: TRBJ2-1

CDR3 DNA: TGTGCCATCAGCCCAGGACTAGCGGGCGGCGCAGATACGCAGTATTTT
CDR3 protein: CAISPGLAGGADTQYF
D gene: TRBD2
V gene: TRBV10-3
clone size: -
J gene: TRBJ2-3

CDR3 DNA: TGCGCCAGCAGTGATGAGGGGTCCTATGGCTACACCTTC
CDR3 protein: CASSDEGSYGYTF
D gene: -
V gene: TRBV5-1
clone size: once
J gene: TRBJ1-2

CDR3 DNA: TGTGCCAGCAGCCAAATCGGGGGGGGAGTCAGTGAGACCCAGTACTTC
CDR3 protein: CASSQIGGGVSETQYF
D gene: TRBD2
V gene: TRBV7-3
clone size: -
J gene: TRBJ2-5

CDR3 DNA: TGCGCCAGCAGCTTGGCGGCAGGGGACCCCGGGGAGCTGTTTTTT
CDR3 protein: CASSLAAGDPGELFF
D gene: -
V gene: TRBV5-1
clone size: -
J gene: TRBJ2-2

CDR3 DNA: TGTGCCAGCAGTGAAGCCCCGTCGGTGGTCTCTGGGGCCAACGTCCTGACTTTC
CDR3 protein: CASSEAPSVVSGANVLTF
D gene: -
V gene: TRBV6-1
clone size: -
J gene: TRBJ2-6

CDR3 DNA: TGTGCCAGCTCATCAGGACAGGGCACGCAAGAGACCCAGTACTTC
CDR3 protein: CASSSGQGTQETQYF
D gene: TRBD1
V gene: TRBV18
clone size: -
J gene: TRBJ2-5